Included here is one TCR beta chain sequence, with context. The antigen is unknown. The PCR ran on 60 Vbeta and 13 Jbeta primers. Produced via immunoSEQ multiplex PCR; TCRdb's table is partial and in-frame only. The sample holds about 150,000 clones, 75% to 80% seen once. Germline V gene sequence: CDR1 SGDLS, CDR2 YYNGEE. Trimming took 4 bases from V and 5 from J, leaving 15 bases between them. The CDR3 runs to 14 residues. The data stem from a study of cytomegalovirus exposure and HLA in healthy donors. Study information: In an earlier analysis, 117 million unique TCR beta sequences were found from some 200 million T cells. Study-level points and caveats: Presence/absence comparisons presumed near-even sequencing depth among donors. Apart from CMV serostatus, no immune exposure information was available.

Sequencing input: PBMCs. The gene calls are TRBV9 and TRBJ1-1, with D perhaps matching TRBD1 (5 bases). The TCR sequence derives from a male donor in good health and CMV-seronegative. The CDR3 here is CASSPSGERTEAFF. The CDR3 bases are TGTGCCAGCAGCCCCTCGGGGGAAAGGACTGAAGCTTTCTTT. The whole variable domain, filled in from reference TRBV9 and TRBJ1-1, reads DSGVTQTPKHLITATGQRVTLRCSPRSGDLSVYWYQQSLDQGLQFLIQYYNGEERAKGNILERFSAQQFPDLHSELNLSSLELGDSALYFCASSPSGERTEAFFGQGTRLTVV.